A selection of T cell receptor beta chains follows, all from one sample in a study of beta chain features in type 1 diabetes. The method was immunoSEQ multiplex PCR; TCRdb's version includes in-frame clones alone and lacks a portion of them. The sample consists of roughly 450,000 clones, approximately 10% of them appearing once. Specimen: naive CD4+ T cells from blood. All receptors derive from a woman younger than 35 in good health. CDR3s include the opening cysteine and the closing phenylalanine or tryptophan. D genes are given only for firm matches. Size tells how often a clone was seen (once, few, many) or the class of an expanded clone, and some rows leave it out.

d_gene	j_gene	abundance	v_gene	CDR3nt	CDR3aa
-	TRBJ2-7	-	TRBV7-6	TGTGCCAGCAGCTTAAGGTCTGGCGCACGAAGCTCCTACGAGCAGTACTTC	CASSLRSGARSSYEQYF
TRBD1	TRBJ2-4	-	TRBV27	TGTGCCAGCAGGGGCAGGGGGCCCAAAAACATTCAGTACTTC	CASRGRGPKNIQYF
-	TRBJ2-7	few	TRBV5-1	TGCGCCAGCAGCACCTCCGGGACAATCGACGAGCAGTACTTC	CASSTSGTIDEQYF
-	TRBJ2-1	-	TRBV4-2	TGTGCCAGCAGCCAAGCCTCCAGCTCCTACAATGAGCAGTTCTTC	CASSQASSSYNEQFF
TRBD2	TRBJ2-3	-	TRBV5-1	TGCGCCAGCAGCCGGGACCTAGCGGGAGGGGCAGATACGCAGTATTTT	CASSRDLAGGADTQYF
-	TRBJ2-1	-	TRBV11-3	TGTGCCAGCACCGATCCGGCGGTTGGCGACAATGAGCAGTTCTTC	CASTDPAVGDNEQFF
TRBD2	TRBJ2-3	few	TRBV5-1	TGCGCCAGCAGCTTGTGGCTAGCGGGAGGCACAGATACGCAGTATTTT	CASSLWLAGGTDTQYF
TRBD1	TRBJ2-1	-	TRBV6-1	TGTGCCAGCAGTGAGTCGACAGGGCTAAGCTACAATGAGCAGTTCTTC	CASSESTGLSYNEQFF
-	TRBJ1-2	few	TRBV15	TGTGCCACCAGCAGAGATCTCACAGGCAACTATGGCTACACCTTC	CATSRDLTGNYGYTF
-	TRBJ1-1	-	TRBV6-5	TGTGCCAGCAGCCTGACGGGCCCGGGGGACACTGAAGCTTTCTTT	CASSLTGPGDTEAFF
-	TRBJ1-6	few	TRBV7-9	TGTGCCAGCAGCTTAACCGGAGATTCACCCCTCCACTTT	CASSLTGDSPLHF
TRBD1	TRBJ1-6	few	TRBV7-9	TGTGCCAGCAGGGGACAGGGGGATAATTCACCCCTCCACTTT	CASRGQGDNSPLHF
TRBD2	TRBJ2-1	-	TRBV4-2	TGTGCCAGCAGCCACCAACTAGCGGGGGCCGGGAATGAGCAGTTCTTC	CASSHQLAGAGNEQFF
TRBD1	TRBJ2-3	-	TRBV29-1	TGCAGCGCTCGACAGGGGTGGACAGATACGCAGTATTTT	CSARQGWTDTQYF
-	TRBJ2-1	-	TRBV25-1	TGTGCCAGCAGTGAAGCCGGAAGGGGCTCCTACAATGAGCAGTTCTTC	CASSEAGRGSYNEQFF
-	TRBJ1-6	-	TRBV7-8	TGTGCCAGCAGCTTAGGGTCTGGGAATCTAGTGAATTCACCCCTCCACTTT	CASSLGSGNLVNSPLHF
-	TRBJ2-5	few	TRBV6-5	TGTGCCAGCAGGCGCATCGAGGAGACCCAGTACTTC	CASRRIEETQYF
-	TRBJ1-2	-	TRBV2	TGTGCCAGCAGTGACGCCAAATCCAGCGGCTACACCTTC	CASSDAKSSGYTF
-	TRBJ2-1	few	TRBV5-4	TGTGCCAGCAGCTCTGGCGCGGCAGGGCACAATGAGCAGTTCTTC	CASSSGAAGHNEQFF
TRBD2	TRBJ2-1	few	TRBV7-2	TGTGCCAGCAGCTTAGCGGGGACTAGCGGGAGCTACAATGAGCAGTTCTTC	CASSLAGTSGSYNEQFF
-	TRBJ2-1	few	TRBV7-9	TGTGCCAGCAGCTTAGTCGGGGTTGCGTTCGGTGAGCAGTTCTTC	CASSLVGVAFGEQFF
-	TRBJ2-2	-	TRBV9	TGTGCCAGCGAAAGGGGATCGCCCACCGGGGAGCTGTTTTTT	CASERGSPTGELFF